The 17 T cell receptor beta chains listed next were all sequenced from one sample in a study of shared clonotypes between healthy human individuals. This table comes from immunoSEQ multiplex PCR, and its TCRdb copy is limited to in-frame clones, with some not included. The table includes roughly 2.4 million clones, 90% to 96% detected once. The sequencing sample was made of naive CD4+ T cells sorted from blood. Subset here: CD45RA+ positively selected. These receptors originate from a man between 18 and 29 years old in good health.

The V and J genes are TRBV10-2 and TRBJ2-1; tentative D call: TRBD1 (6 bases). Trimming cost V 3 bases and J 4 bases, with 16 bases left between them. In germline, CDR1 is WSHSY, CDR2 SAAADI. The CDR3 extends over 16 amino acids. The CDR3 loop reads CASSDMPGVGYNEQFF. CDR3 nucleotide sequence: TGCGCCAGCAGTGATATGCCAGGGGTGGGTTACAATGAGCAGTTCTTC.

Details on this clone: The junction shows a germline mismatch at one end, possibly a read error. The rearrangement links TRBV9 to TRBJ2-2; 7 nucleotides match TRBD1. CDR1 is SGDLS and CDR2 is YYNGEE in the germline V gene. This CDR3 contains 14 residues. In DNA, the CDR3 is TGTGCCAGCAGCCGGGGACAGAACACCAGGGAGCTGTTTTTT. The encoded protein is CASSRGQNTRELFF.

In the case of this clone: Different DNA sequences within this sample yield the same CDR3. The chain recombines TRBV6-5 with TRBJ2-7; perhaps TRBD1 as D (6 bases). This CDR3 is 12 amino acids long. V lost 6 bases and J lost 6, with 12 bases in between. Germline V gives CDR1 MNHEY, CDR2 SVGAGI. Here the CDR3 DNA reads TGTGCCAGCAGATCCCAGGGGAGCGAGCAGTACTTC. Translating gives CASRSQGSEQYF.

This sequence joins TRBV27 and TRBJ1-6; 7 bases fit TRBD1. V gave up 11 bases and J gave up 3 bases; unmatched junction bases: 4. CDR3 size: 13 residues. Germline V gene sequence: CDR1 MNHEY, CDR2 SMNVEV (reference sequence). CDR3 DNA sequence: TGTGCCGTCCGGGACAGCTATAATTCACCCCTCCACTTT. Residues: CAVRDSYNSPLHF.

On this clone itself: Within the sample, other DNA sequences also encode this same CDR3. The chain joins TRBV18 to TRBJ1-1; TRBD1 matches at 7 bases. This CDR3 spans 15 amino acids. The junction had 5 bases not matched to a gene; V was cut back by 3 bases and J by 1 base. Germline V gene data show CDR1 as KGHSH and CDR2 as LQKENI. The CDR3 loop reads CASSPAGTANTEAFF. The CDR3 DNA follows: TGTGCCAGCTCACCCGCCGGGACAGCGAACACTGAAGCTTTCTTT. The entire variable domain, with the rest obtained from reference TRBV18 and TRBJ1-1, is as follows: NAGVMQNPRHLVRRRGQEARLRCSPMKGHSHVYWYRQLPEEGLKFMVYLQKENIIDESGMPKERFSAEFPKEGPSILRIQQVVRGDSAAYFCASSPAGTANTEAFFGQGTRLTVV.

The chain recombines TRBV5-4 with TRBJ2-6, with D possibly being TRBD2 (6 bases). Trimming took off 1 base at V and 10 bases at J, with 15 bases between the two ends. The CDR3 has 15 amino acids. Germline-derived CDR1 and CDR2 are SGHNT and YYREEE (reference sequence). CDR3 residues: CASSLSGTGLNVLTF. The DNA for the CDR3 is TGTGCCAGCAGCTTGTCCGGGACTGGCCTAAACGTCCTGACTTTC.

This clone was observed a handful of times. The J gene is TRBJ2-7, the V gene TRBV10-3; D tentatively fits TRBD1 or TRBD2 (6 bases each). V was clipped by 1 base and J by 4 bases, with 11 bases between them. CDR3 length equals 14 residues. The V gene's germline CDR1 is ENHRY and CDR2 SYGVKD. The CDR3 sequence: CAISEYGGSYEQYF. The CDR3 nucleotides read TGTGCCATCAGTGAGTACGGGGGCTCGTACGAGCAGTACTTC.

For this clone: Additional DNA sequences in this sample encode the identical CDR3. The V call is TRBV10-3, the J call TRBJ2-2, with 9 bases identical to TRBD1. CDR3 length equals 15 residues. The V gene end was trimmed by 6 bases and the J gene end by 2 bases; junction bases not matched to a gene: 4. The germline V gene has CDR1 ENHRY and CDR2 SYGVKD. In DNA form, the CDR3 reads TGTGCCATCAGCCCGGGACAGGGTAACACCGGGGAGCTGTTTTTT. It is translated as CAISPGQGNTGELFF.

This chain links TRBV6-5 with TRBJ2-7; D unresolved. CDR1 is MNHEY and CDR2 is SVGAGI in the germline V gene. The V and J ends lost 5 bases and 3 bases respectively, with 14 bases between them. This CDR3 has 14 amino acids. The CDR3, as DNA: TGTGCCAGCAGTGACCGACTGAGAGTCTACGAGCAGTACTTC. Translated, it gives CASSDRLRVYEQYF.

In DNA form, the CDR3 reads TGCAGCGTTGGGACCTGGGCGCGCTCCTACGAGCAGTACTTC. Protein product: CSVGTWARSYEQYF. The gene calls are TRBV29-1 and TRBJ2-5; no reliable D call. The DNA end is more similar to TRBJ2-7, so the J call may be wrong. The CDR3 runs 14 residues. Germline-derived CDR1 and CDR2 are SQVTM and ANQGSEA.

Of note for this clone: Other DNA sequences of this sample code for an identical CDR3. The CDR3 DNA is TGTGCCAGCTCACCACAGGGGGAGGGCTACACCTTC. This codes for CASSPQGEGYTF. The rearrangement links TRBV18 to TRBJ1-2; the D gene is possibly TRBD1 (6 bases). V lost 1 base and J lost 8, with 8 bases in between. There are 12 residues in the CDR3. Germline values: CDR1 KGHSH, CDR2 LQKENI. Full variable domain (outside the CDR3, taken from reference TRBV18 and TRBJ1-2): NAGVMQNPRHLVRRRGQEARLRCSPMKGHSHVYWYRQLPEEGLKFMVYLQKENIIDESGMPKERFSAEFPKEGPSILRIQQVVRGDSAAYFCASSPQGEGYTFGSGTRLTVV.

The V and J genes are TRBV19 and TRBJ1-3; tentative D call: TRBD1 (5 bases). Germline V lookup: CDR1 LNHDA, CDR2 SQIVND (reference sequence). The V end lost 2 bases, the J end lost 0 bases, and 11 bases lay between the germline ends. The CDR3 contains 16 residues. CDR3 sequence (DNA): TGTGCCAGTAGTATAACGGGGACTTACTCTGGAAACACCATATATTTT. This codes for CASSITGTYSGNTIYF.

Details on this clone: Other DNA sequences in this specimen translate into the identical CDR3. The chain recombines TRBV2 with TRBJ2-3; unclear D gene. The germline V and J ends were trimmed by 4 bases and 5 bases, with 10 bases remaining between them. The CDR3 contains 13 residues. Germline loops: CDR1 SNHLY, CDR2 FYNNEI. CDR3 nucleotide sequence: TGTGCCAGCAGTGGGGGTAAAGGAGATACGCAGTATTTT. It encodes CASSGGKGDTQYF.

Worth noting for this clone: Other nucleotide sequences in the sample specify the same CDR3. V is TRBV5-1 and J is TRBJ1-1; 7 bases fit TRBD1. V lost 4 bases and J lost 0; bases outside the gene matches: 9. The CDR3 sequence is 16 residues long. Germline V gene data show CDR1 as SGHRS and CDR2 as YFSETQ. This CDR3 is CASSRRTGAMNTEAFF. The CDR3 bases are TGCGCCAGCAGCAGACGGACAGGTGCAATGAACACTGAAGCTTTCTTT.

The CDR3 sequence: CASSWGLAGVGEQYF. CDR3 nucleotide sequence: TGTGCCAGCAGCTGGGGACTAGCGGGAGTCGGAGAGCAGTACTTC. This chain links TRBV6-5 with TRBJ2-7; 14 nucleotides align to TRBD2. The V gene's germline CDR1 is MNHEY and CDR2 SVGAGI. The CDR3 is 15 amino acids. The V and J ends lost 6 bases and 7 bases, in that order; junction bases with no gene match: 8.

The J gene is TRBJ2-1, the V gene TRBV7-6; 8 bases are shared with TRBD1. The CDR3 is 15 amino acids. V lost 4 bases to trimming and J lost 4 bases; unmatched junction nucleotides: 6. CDR1 is SGHVS and CDR2 is FNYEAQ in the germline V gene. This CDR3 is CASSYGQGSYNEQFF. In DNA, the CDR3 is TGTGCCAGCAGCTACGGACAGGGTAGTTACAATGAGCAGTTCTTC.

The V gene is TRBV10-3, the J gene TRBJ1-1; no definite D call. Germline V gene sequence: CDR1 ENHRY, CDR2 SYGVKD. Trimming left V 10 bases short and J 0 bases short, with 6 bases between. The CDR3 length is 11 residues. The CDR3 region is CATKMNTEAFF. The DNA for the CDR3 is TGTGCCACAAAGATGAACACTGAAGCTTTCTTT.